Presented here are 28 T cell receptor beta chains from one specimen sequenced in a study. TCRdb re-called the 5' RACE reads with MiXCR, one entry per CDR3 protein. In the table there are about 23,000 distinct CDR3 sequences, less than 40% of which are singletons. The sample was tumor-infiltrating naive CD4+ T cells sorted from the breast tumor. This sample's subset: naive CD4+ T cells, CD4+CD45RA+CD25-. The receptors come from a female donor with breast cancer.

This clonotype was seen repeatedly, ten times or more. This chain joins TRBV12-3 or TRBV12-4 and TRBJ1-3, with no clear D. The CDR3 has 13 residues. The ends were cut back, 6 bases at V and 4 bases at J, with 10 bases in the middle. The CDR3 loop reads CASRTNGGNTIYF. DNA for the CDR3: TGTGCCAGCAGGACAAACGGAGGAAACACCATATATTTT.

J is TRBJ2-7 and V is TRBV7-9; D call uncertain. The germline gives CDR1 SEHNR, CDR2 FQNEAQ (reference sequence). Trimming stripped 4 bases from V and 2 bases from J, with 6 bases between. The CDR3 has 12 amino acids. CDR3 in amino acids: CASSWVAYEQYF. DNA for the CDR3: TGTGCCAGCAGCTGGGTTGCCTACGAGCAGTACTTC.

The CDR3 here is CASRPGGSTGYNEQFF. The CDR3 DNA is TGTGCCAGCAGACCCGGGGGTAGTACGGGCTACAATGAGCAGTTCTTC. The V call is TRBV6-6, the J call TRBJ2-1; tentative D call: TRBD2 (6 bases). V lost 6 bases, J lost 3 bases, and 18 bases lay in between. The CDR3 covers 16 residues. Germline CDR1 is MNHNY and CDR2 is SVGAGI (reference sequence).

At least ten counts were recorded for this clonotype. The gene calls are TRBV6-2 or TRBV6-3 and TRBJ2-1; D remains unclear. From germline, CDR1 is MNHEY and CDR2 SVGEGT. This CDR3 has 13 amino acids. Between the trimmed V and J ends, which lost 8 bases and 6 bases, there was a span of 14 bases. CDR3 sequence reads: CASSRLAPNEQFF. The CDR3 DNA follows: TGTGCCAGCTCCCGTCTCGCCCCCAATGAGCAGTTCTTC.

J is TRBJ2-5 and V is TRBV5-1, with a tentative D call TRBD2 (6 bases). This CDR3 has 14 amino acids. Germline V gene sequence: CDR1 SGHRS, CDR2 YFSETQ. V was cut by 8 bases and J by 5 bases, with 19 bases left in between. The CDR3 nucleotides read TGCGCCAGTAGCAGGGACGGGGGTCACGAGACCCAGTACTTC. Its protein product is CASSRDGGHETQYF.

CDR3 region: CASSQGRSPYNEQFF. The CDR3 DNA sequence: TGCGCCAGCAGCCAAGGCAGGTCCCCCTACAATGAGCAGTTCTTC. V is TRBV4-1 and J is TRBJ2-1; the D is unclear. V was clipped by 1 base and J by 2 bases, with 9 bases between them. The CDR3 consists of 15 residues. Germline assignment: CDR1 MGHRA and CDR2 YSYEKL.

This clonotype occurred many times. This chain links TRBV20-1 with TRBJ1-2; 7 nucleotides match TRBD1. CDR3 length: 12 residues. From germline, CDR1 is DFQATT and CDR2 SNEGSKA (reference sequence). Germline trimming cut 6 bases from V and 9 bases from J; bases unmatched to any gene: 10. The CDR3 protein is CSAIATGARYTF. The DNA of the CDR3 is TGCAGTGCCATTGCAACAGGGGCTCGCTACACCTTC.

This clonotype was seen a handful of times. This chain connects TRBV4-1 to TRBJ1-5; D unresolved. CDR3 size: 12 residues. Germline CDR1 and CDR2: MGHRA and YSYEKL. V lost 2 bases and J lost 7, with 6 bases in between. The CDR3 nucleotides read TGCGCCAGCAGCCAATCGGGGCAGCCCCAGCATTTT. It codes for CASSQSGQPQHF.

There are many counts of this clonotype. The V gene is TRBV12-3 or TRBV12-4, the J gene TRBJ2-7; a possible D gene is TRBD2 (6 bases). Trimming left V 4 bases short and J 6 bases short, with 13 bases between. CDR3 size: 13 residues. The CDR3 bases are TGTGCCAGCAGTTGGAGGGAAATAGGCGAGCAGTACTTC. Amino acid sequence: CASSWREIGEQYF.

Concerning this clonotype: This may be a read error, as it is one base from a much larger clone. Likely a read error: the CDR3 ends without its conserved phenylalanine or tryptophan. The gene calls are TRBV9 and TRBJ2-1; possibly TRBD1 for D (6 bases). The CDR3 sequence is 16 residues long. The germline V gene has CDR1 SGDLS and CDR2 YYNGEE. Trimming stripped 0 bases from V and 4 bases from J, with 14 bases between. In DNA form, the CDR3 reads TGTGCCAGCAGCGTAGATGGGGGCCCGACATACAATGAGCAGTTCCTC. Amino acids: CASSVDGGPTYNEQFL.

This clonotype was observed at least ten times. The V and J genes are TRBV7-2 and TRBJ1-3; 7 bases line up with TRBD1. The J segment lost 0 bases and the V segment lost 5 bases, leaving 7 bases of the junction unmatched. The CDR3 loop spans 16 amino acids. Germline-derived CDR1 and CDR2 are SGHTA and FQGNSA. The DNA for the CDR3 is TGTGCCAGCAGCCCACCGACAGGGAGCTCTGGAAACACCATATATTTT. Protein sequence: CASSPPTGSSGNTIYF.

This chain joins TRBV20-1 and TRBJ2-1, with 8 bases that match TRBD2. The V and J ends lost 1 base and 3 bases, in that order; junction bases with no gene match: 2. Germline loops: CDR1 DFQATT, CDR2 SNEGSKA (reference sequence). The CDR3 has 14 residues. CDR3 protein: CSARASGSYNEQFF. The CDR3 DNA sequence: TGCAGTGCTAGAGCGAGCGGGAGCTACAATGAGCAGTTCTTC.

The genes are TRBV5-1 and TRBJ2-3; the D is unclear. Germline-derived CDR1 and CDR2 are SGHRS and YFSETQ. CDR3 length: 12 residues. Trimming pared 3 bases from V and 2 bases from J, leaving 4 bases between. As DNA, the CDR3 is TGCGCCAGCAGCTCCCCCACAGATACGCAGTATTTT. Protein: CASSSPTDTQYF.

Details on this clonotype: This clone may be a read error of a much larger clone one base away. This rearrangement joins TRBV6-5 to TRBJ2-1; no firm D call. The CDR3 has 16 amino acids. From germline, CDR1 is MNHEY and CDR2 SVGAGI. CDR3 loop: CASRYSIYHAGNEQFF. In DNA, the CDR3 is TGTGCCAGCCGTTACTCGATTTATCACGCCGGCAATGAGCAGTTCTTC.

This clonotype is medium-sized by share. The V call is TRBV5-1, the J call TRBJ2-3; D call uncertain. Trimming left V 6 bases short and J 1 base short, with 12 bases between. The CDR3 extends over 14 amino acids. Germline V CDR1 and CDR2: SGHRS, YFSETQ. The CDR3 bases are TGCGCCAGCACCTTCAGTCCAGGCACAGATACGCAGTATTTT. The encoded protein is CASTFSPGTDTQYF.

This clonotype was observed many times. The V call is TRBV24-1, the J call TRBJ2-5; 8 nucleotides match TRBD1. This CDR3 contains 14 residues. V was clipped by 3 bases and J by 4 bases; unmatched bases: 3. Germline V gene data show CDR1 as KGHDR and CDR2 as SFDVKD. This chain's CDR3 is CATSDTGTGETQYF. CDR3 nucleotide sequence: TGTGCCACCAGTGATACCGGGACAGGAGAGACCCAGTACTTC.

This chain links TRBV20-1 with TRBJ1-1; D possibly corresponds to TRBD1 (6 bases). In germline, CDR1 is DFQATT, CDR2 SNEGSKA (reference sequence). The CDR3 has 15 amino acids. The V and J ends lost 4 bases and 2 bases respectively, with 17 bases between them. CDR3 bases: TGCAGTGCTACATTCCCGCAGACAGGAAACACTGAAGCTTTCTTT. This translates into CSATFPQTGNTEAFF.

The rearrangement uses TRBV5-1 and TRBJ1-1; TRBD1 is a possible D gene (5 bases). The CDR3 spans 15 residues. Per the germline V gene, CDR1 is SGHRS and CDR2 is YFSETQ. V was pared by 5 bases and J by 1 base, with 15 bases between. The CDR3 DNA reads as TGCGCCAGCAGTGGGGGTGGACAACGGAACACTGAAGCTTTCTTT. Protein sequence: CASSGGGQRNTEAFF.

The chain couples TRBV6-1 to TRBJ1-3, with 7 bases lining up with TRBD1. The CDR3 runs to 16 residues. Germline assignment: CDR1 MNHNS and CDR2 SASEGT. The junction had 10 bases not matched to a gene; V was cut back by 6 bases and J by 2 bases. CDR3 bases: TGTGCCAGCAGCCGCACCAGGGGGAACACTGGAAACACCATATATTTT. The encoded protein is CASSRTRGNTGNTIYF.

The chain employs TRBV20-1 and TRBJ2-1; 12 bases line up with TRBD2. The CDR3 has 15 amino acids. Germline CDR1 DFQATT, CDR2 SNEGSKA (reference sequence). The junction had 10 bases not matched to a gene; V was cut back by 5 bases and J by 8 bases. The CDR3 is CSAARRTSGKDEQFF. CDR3 nucleotides: TGCAGTGCTGCTCGCCGGACTAGCGGGAAAGATGAGCAGTTCTTC.

This rearrangement joins TRBV30 to TRBJ2-1; the D gene is possibly TRBD2 (6 bases). The CDR3 totals 12 residues. Trimming removed 2 bases at V and 8 bases at J, with 10 bases between. Germline V gives CDR1 GTSNPN, CDR2 SVGIG (reference sequence). The CDR3 coding sequence is TGTGCCTGGAGTAACCGGGACTATGAGCAGTTCTTC. Amino acids: CAWSNRDYEQFF.

Many counts were recorded for this clonotype. The chain is built from TRBV5-4 and TRBJ2-1; 9 bases fit TRBD2. This CDR3 region has 15 residues. Germline CDR1 SGHNT, CDR2 YYREEE (reference sequence). The junction had 4 bases not matched to a gene; V was cut back by 0 bases and J by 6 bases. The CDR3 bases are TGTGCCAGCAGCTTGGACCTAGCGGGATCCAATGAGCAGTTCTTC. Its translation is CASSLDLAGSNEQFF.

This clonotype appeared many times. CDR3 nucleotide sequence: TGTGCCAGCAGTGGCGGACTAGCGGGAGGGCCTTATGACAATGAGCAGTTCTTC. Translation gives CASSGGLAGGPYDNEQFF. The chain has TRBV12-3 or TRBV12-4 and TRBJ2-1; 15 bases line up with TRBD2. V dropped 5 bases and J dropped 5; count of bases not matched to a gene: 10. The CDR3 is made up of 18 amino acids.

The chain recombines TRBV12-5 with TRBJ2-3, with D perhaps TRBD2 (5 bases). Germline V gene data show CDR1 as LGHNT and CDR2 as FRNRAP. Trimming removed 0 bases at V and 4 bases at J, with 8 bases between. CDR3 length: 14 amino acids. CDR3: CASGLVWGADTQYF. In DNA, the CDR3 is TGTGCTAGTGGTTTGGTATGGGGAGCAGATACGCAGTATTTT. The entire variable domain, with the rest obtained from reference TRBV12-5 and TRBJ2-3, is as follows: DARVTQTPRHKVTEMGQEVTMRCQPILGHNTVFWYRQTMMQGLELLAYFRNRAPLDDSGMPKDRFSAEMPDATLATLKIQPSEPRDSAVYFCASGLVWGADTQYFGPGTRLTVL.

In its sample, this clonotype was seen a few times. The genes are TRBV6-5 and TRBJ2-7, with 7 nucleotides matching TRBD1. The CDR3 covers 14 residues. Germline CDR1 MNHEY, CDR2 SVGAGI. With 3 bases clipped from V and 0 bases from J, the junction kept 2 bases outside the gene matches. CDR3 residues: CASSYRDSSYEQYF. DNA of the CDR3: TGTGCCAGCAGTTATAGGGACAGCTCCTACGAGCAGTACTTC.

The chain combines TRBV24-1 with TRBJ2-3; 7 bases agree with TRBD1. CDR1 and CDR2 (germline): KGHDR, SFDVKD. The J segment lost 5 bases and the V segment lost 0 bases, leaving 7 bases of the junction unmatched. The CDR3 covers 16 residues. Here the CDR3 reads CATSDLRTGEEDTQYF. CDR3 DNA sequence: TGTGCCACCAGTGATTTGAGGACAGGAGAGGAAGATACGCAGTATTTT.

As to this clonotype: A much more abundant neighbour one base away suggests this may be a read error. The chain combines TRBV2 with TRBJ1-1; 9 bases are shared with TRBD1. There are 16 residues in the CDR3. The germline gives CDR1 SNHLY, CDR2 FYNNEI. V trimming: 4 bases; J trimming: 5 bases; junction bases outside the gene matches: 11. This CDR3 reads CASSGIRDRARTEAFF. The CDR3 bases are TGTGCCAGCAGTGGTATTCGGGACAGGGCGCGGACTGAAGCTTTCTTT.

The rearrangement joins TRBV10-2 to TRBJ1-4, with no clear D. Germline CDR1 WSHSY, CDR2 SAAADI. The length of the CDR3 is 15 residues. V was trimmed by 8 bases and J by 0 bases, leaving 13 bases between them. For the CDR3, the DNA is TGCGCCAGCGTCGGTTTTCCACCAACTAATGAAAAACTGTTTTTT. Its protein product is CASVGFPPTNEKLFF.